This TCR beta chain was profiled in a study of T cell repertoires in cytomegalovirus infection. Findings and caveats of the study: Summed public TCR beta family frequency identified CMV carriers bearing the relevant HLA.

TCRdb re-derived calls from the reads in MiXCR, one entry per CDR3 protein. The sample includes about 190,000 distinct CDR3 sequences, about a tenth of them seen just once. This clonotype was seen ten or more times. Its matching antigen is unknown. The TCR originated in a human donor in good health (CMV status not recorded). Some clones in this sample may be carry-over from other donors' samples. The sample comprised PBMCs.

In DNA form, the CDR3 reads TGTGCCAGCAGCCGGAGACAGGGTTCTTACGAGCAGTACTTC. It is translated as CASSRRQGSYEQYF. The rearrangement joins TRBV7-2 to TRBJ2-7; 7 nucleotides align to TRBD1. The CDR3 is 14 amino acids. J lost 4 bases, V lost 5 bases, and 8 bases had no gene match. Germline CDR1 and CDR2: SGHTA and FQGNSA.